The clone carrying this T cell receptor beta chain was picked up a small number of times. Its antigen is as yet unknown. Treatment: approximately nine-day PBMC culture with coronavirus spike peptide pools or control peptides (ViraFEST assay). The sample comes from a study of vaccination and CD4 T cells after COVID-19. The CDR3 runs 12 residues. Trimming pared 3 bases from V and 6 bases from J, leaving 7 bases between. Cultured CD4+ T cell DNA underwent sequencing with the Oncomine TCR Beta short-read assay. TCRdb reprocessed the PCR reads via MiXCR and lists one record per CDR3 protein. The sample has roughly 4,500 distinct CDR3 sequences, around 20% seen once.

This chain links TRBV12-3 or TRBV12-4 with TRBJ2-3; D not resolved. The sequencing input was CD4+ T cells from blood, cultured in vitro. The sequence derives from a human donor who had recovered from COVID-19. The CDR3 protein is CASSFRVDTQYF. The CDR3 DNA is TGTGCCAGCAGTTTCCGCGTGGATACGCAGTATTTT.